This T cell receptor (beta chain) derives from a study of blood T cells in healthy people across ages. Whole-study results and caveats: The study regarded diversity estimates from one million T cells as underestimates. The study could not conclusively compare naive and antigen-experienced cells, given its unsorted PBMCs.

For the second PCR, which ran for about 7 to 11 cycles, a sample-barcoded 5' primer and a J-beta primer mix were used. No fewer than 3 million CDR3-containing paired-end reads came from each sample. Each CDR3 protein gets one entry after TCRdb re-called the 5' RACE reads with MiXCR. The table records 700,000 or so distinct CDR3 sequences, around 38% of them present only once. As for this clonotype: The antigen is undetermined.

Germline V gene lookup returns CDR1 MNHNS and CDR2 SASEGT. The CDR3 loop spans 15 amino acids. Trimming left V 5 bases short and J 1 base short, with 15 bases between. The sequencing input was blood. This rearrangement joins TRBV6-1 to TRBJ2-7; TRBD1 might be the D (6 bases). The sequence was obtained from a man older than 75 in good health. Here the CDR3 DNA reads TGTGCCAGCAGTTCACAGGGTTCGGGATCCTACGAGCAGTACTTC. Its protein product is CASSSQGSGSYEQYF.